The entry below gives a single TCR beta chain sequence along with its context. Its antigen is currently not known. No base quality information exists; no much larger clone differs at one position. The data stem from a study of blood T cells in healthy people across ages (dated by TCRdb to the mid-2010s). For context, the study as a whole: In model experiments, template switching captured roughly one uniquely barcoded TCR beta cDNA molecule for every two T cells. Using deep sequencing normalized with unique cDNA molecular identifiers, the study measured how TCR beta repertoire diversity changes with age. The donors were divided into four age groups: young (average around 17 years), middle-aged (about 40), aged (under 70) and long-lived (82). To avoid experimental bias, donors of different ages were randomly spread across the sequencing lanes. Using the same blood draw, the study looked at two additional independent replicas of 1 million unique cDNA reads for two donors, one aged 18 to 30 and the other aged 80 or older.

General conclusions and limits of the study: Bulk unsorted PBMC profiling prevented conclusive comparison of naive and antigen-experienced compartments. The long-lived group showed more naive CD4+ T cells, fewer expanded clones and increased TCR diversity than the aged group, suggesting age selection. Because the CMV infection status of the donors was unknown, age-related changes in expanded clonotypes may potentially have been confounded. Observed TCR beta diversity per million T cells fell roughly linearly with age, and a significant reduction was already apparent by age around 44. Estimates of total diversity from one million sequenced T cells were regarded as lower bounds and underestimates. Observed TCR beta diversity correlated strongly with the percentage of naive T cells measured by flow cytometry.

Donors were 39 systemically healthy Caucasian individuals from Russia aged 6 to 90 years. Roughly 9.5 milliliters of peripheral blood were drawn from each donor into EDTA-treated Vacutainer tubes. Ficoll-Paque density-gradient centrifugation was used to isolate PBMCs, with at least 7 million obtained per sample. Trizol reagent was used to extract total RNA from PBMCs, with at least 5 micrograms per sample. For every donor, an aliquot of PBMCs went through flow cytometry to measure the percentages of naive CD45RAhigh/CD27high T cells. The CDR3 contains 14 residues, cysteine and phenylalanine counted. The sequence is cut down to CDR3 DNA, 42 bases in frame from base 1. V drops 5 bases and J drops 1 base, leaving 9 bases in between. CDR1 and CDR2 were assigned from the germline V gene as MDHEN and SYDVKM. Library prep was done by 5' RACE. Sequenced using an Illumina HiSeq 2500. A second PCR of 7 to 11 cycles was performed with a sample-barcoded 5' primer and a J-beta primer mix. Each TCR beta cDNA molecule received a unique molecular identifier from a template-switch 5' adaptor carrying 12 random nucleotides. Each sample yielded at least 3 million CDR3-containing paired-end reads. First-strand cDNA was synthesized from all RNA with the Mint cDNA synthesis kit, primed by a TRBC-specific oligonucleotide. After uracil-DNA glycosylase treatment, a first 18-cycle PCR used universal primers M1SS and BC2_uni_R on all cDNA. As for the authors' bioinformatics: Normalization of each sample was performed by random selection of 1 million high-quality reads, each carrying a distinct molecular identifier. Instead of being binned into consensus sequences, reads that shared molecular identifiers were thrown out. MiTCR, set to a Q25 quality threshold and the strictest error-elimination algorithm, was used for CDR3 identification, clonotype clustering and error correction. A nonparametric unseen species model with Euler transformation was used to estimate lower-bound total TCR beta diversity. TCRdb cleaned the public reads at Q25 with fastp, built clones with MiXCR and kept in-frame beta chains. Rows are unified per CDR3 protein, each entry keeping the most common DNA and genes. TCRdb assigned the V and J calls; the authors' analysis was not used. The sample table contains about 1.6 million distinct CDR3 sequences; only one count was recorded for about 31% of them. The top ten hold about 11% of the sample.

The sequence came from a woman in her 30s in good health. The material sequenced was blood. The chain is made from TRBV28 and TRBJ2-4; the D gene is possibly TRBD2, with 6 bases matching. The nucleotide sequence is given as TGTGCCAGCAGTCATCGGGGGGCCAAAAACATTCAGTACTTC. Its product reads: CASSHRGAKNIQYF.